This TCR beta chain was obtained from a study of T cells in Graves' hyperthyroidism and ophthalmopathy. V was trimmed by 1 base and J by 6 bases, leaving 9 bases between them. The CDR3 totals 14 residues. Germline assignment: CDR1 KGHDR and CDR2 SFDVKD. This clonotype has a count of ten or more. Its target is not known. RNA transcripts served as the template for amplifying TCR beta CDR3 regions. HTBI primers were employed in a first-round RT-PCR of the TCR CDR3. TCRdb reprocessed the multiplex PCR reads with MiXCR, giving one entry per CDR3 protein. The table lists 700,000 or so distinct CDR3 sequences, more than 14% of them singletons. Whole-study findings and limits: Most thyroid clonotypes expanded above 0.001 were also detected in blood. Researchers report that a 13 V-J model separated ophthalmopathy from stable hyperthyroidism.

This TCR came from a woman aged 50 to 65 with Graves' ophthalmopathy. The rearrangement links TRBV24-1 to TRBJ2-1, with TRBD1 as a possible D gene (5 bases). Sequencing was performed on blood. This chain's CDR3 is CATSDFAGLNEQFF. In nucleotides, the CDR3 is TGTGCCACCAGTGATTTCGCAGGGCTCAATGAGCAGTTCTTC.